This TCR beta chain was found in a study of cytomegalovirus exposure and HLA in healthy donors. Broader study findings: There was a cluster of highly shared sequence variants that was likely a sequencing artifact.

At the time of sampling, donors were nominally healthy, though unrecorded immune exposures were likely. As concerns this clone: Its antigen is still unknown.

Trimming cost V 5 bases and J 7 bases, with 15 bases left between them. The CDR3 runs to 13 residues. Germline lookup yields CDR1 SGHTA and CDR2 FQGTGA. The PCR made use of 60 Vbeta and 13 Jbeta primers. Measured with immunoSEQ multiplex PCR; TCRdb has only the in-frame clones, and not every one. The sample has 90,000 to 100,000 clones. This TCR derives from a woman aged 30 to 39 in good health and CMV-seronegative. The sequenced sample was PBMCs. The chain has TRBV7-3 and TRBJ2-7; D perhaps matches TRBD2 (6 bases). The CDR3 protein is CASSRRSGEEQYF. In DNA form, the CDR3 reads TGTGCCAGCAGCCGGCGTTCGGGGGAGGAGCAGTACTTC.